Following are 30 T cell receptor beta chains from one sample sequenced in a study of blood T cell repertoires in COVID-19. Sequenced by immunoSEQ multiplex PCR; TCRdb stores in-frame clones only, minus some. The sample carries 65,000 to 95,000 clones, 60% to 75% recorded once. The sample consisted of peripheral blood. These receptors were taken from a middle-aged man with active or convalescent COVID-19.

V is TRBV7-7 and J is TRBJ1-6; weak D call: TRBD1 (6 bases). Per germline, CDR1 SSHAT and CDR2 FNYEAQ (reference sequence). Trimming removed 1 base from V and 7 bases from J, with 8 bases in between. The CDR3 runs 14 residues. The CDR3 is CASSLGTANSPLHF. CDR3 DNA sequence: TGTGCCAGCAGCTTAGGGACAGCCAATTCACCCCTCCACTTT.

The chain employs TRBV7-3 and TRBJ2-3, with D possibly TRBD2 on 5 matching bases. The CDR3 sequence is 14 residues long. The germline CDR1 and CDR2 sequences are SGHTA and FQGTGA. V was clipped by 2 bases and J by 2 bases, with 8 bases between them. The CDR3 loop reads CASSLSSSTDTQYF. In nucleotides, the CDR3 is TGTGCCAGCAGCTTATCTAGCTCCACAGATACGCAGTATTTT.

The chain combines TRBV6-1 with TRBJ2-5; 12 bases map to TRBD2. This CDR3 spans 17 amino acids. Trimming cost V 4 bases and J 2 bases; bases outside gene matches: 8. In germline, CDR1 is MNHNS, CDR2 SASEGT. The CDR3 here is CASSGSLLAGGQETQYF. The CDR3 region has the DNA TGTGCCAGCAGTGGCAGCCTACTAGCGGGGGGTCAAGAGACCCAGTACTTC.

This clone was counted between two and nine times. The gene calls are TRBV30 and TRBJ1-6; D unresolved. The CDR3 contains 17 residues. Trimming removed 1 base at V and 9 bases at J, with 22 bases between. Germline V gene sequence: CDR1 GTSNPN, CDR2 SVGIG (reference sequence). CDR3 amino acids: CAWSALGRSPSASPLHF. Written as DNA, the CDR3 is TGTGCCTGGAGTGCCTTAGGAAGATCGCCGAGCGCTTCACCCCTCCACTTT.

The chain is built from TRBV7-6 and TRBJ2-7; a possible D gene is TRBD2 (5 bases). Between the trimmed V and J ends, which lost 5 bases and 2 bases, there was a span of 13 bases. CDR1 SGHVS and CDR2 FNYEAQ come from the germline V gene. This CDR3 comprises 14 residues. The CDR3 coding sequence is TGTGCCAGCAGCCTCACTAGGGAAGCCTACGAGCAGTACTTC. Its protein is CASSLTREAYEQYF.

This clone appeared a single time. The chain joins TRBV5-6 to TRBJ1-4; D not certain. The V end was cut by 0 bases, the J end by 7 bases, with 16 bases between. The CDR3 covers 16 residues. CDR1 is SGHDT and CDR2 is YYEEEE in the germline V gene. CDR3 coding DNA: TGTGCCAGCAGCTTGGCCGGTCCCACACGCGGTGAAAAACTGTTTTTT. Its translation is CASSLAGPTRGEKLFF. Based on the CDR3 plus reference TRBV5-6 and TRBJ1-4, the full variable domain is DAGVTQSPTHLIKTRGQQVTLRCSPKSGHDTVSWYQQALGQGPQFIFQYYEEEERQRGNFPDRFSGHQFPNYSSELNVNALLLGDSALYLCASSLAGPTRGEKLFFGSGTQLSVL.

This chain links TRBV5-6 with TRBJ2-7; D might be TRBD1 (5 bases). The CDR3 length is 12 residues. Germline V gene lookup returns CDR1 SGHDT and CDR2 YYEEEE. The V end was cut by 7 bases, the J end by 3 bases, with 11 bases between. DNA for the CDR3: TGTGCCAGCCACGACAGTAACTACGAGCAGTACTTC. It encodes CASHDSNYEQYF.

The chain uses TRBV19 and TRBJ1-5; 8 nucleotides agree with TRBD1. V shed 0 bases and J 4 bases; nucleotides not matched to a gene: 2. Germline loops: CDR1 LNHDA, CDR2 SQIVND (reference sequence). The CDR3 runs 15 residues. The CDR3 loop is CASSIERQGNQPQHF. The CDR3 DNA follows: TGTGCCAGTAGTATAGAGAGACAGGGGAATCAGCCCCAGCATTTT.

CDR3 DNA: TGCGCCAGCACCCCGGTTAGGGGGAGCACAGATACGCAGTATTTT. Its protein is CASTPVRGSTDTQYF. The V and J genes are TRBV5-1 and TRBJ2-3; TRBD1 is a possible D gene (6 bases). V was shortened by 6 bases and J by 0 bases, with 14 bases between the two germline ends. Looked up from germline, CDR1 is SGHRS and CDR2 is YFSETQ. The CDR3 totals 15 residues.

This chain joins TRBV7-3 and TRBJ2-5; D is undetermined. Trimming cost V 0 bases and J 5 bases, with 16 bases left between them. Germline V gives CDR1 SGHTA, CDR2 FQGTGA. The CDR3 extends over 16 amino acids. The CDR3 bases are TGTGCCAGCAGCTTAACGTCGCCGGGTTTAGGCGAGACCCAGTACTTC. Protein sequence: CASSLTSPGLGETQYF.

In nucleotides, the CDR3 is TGTGCCAGCAGCTTAGGGGGCGGGGCCACAGATACGCAGTATTTT. Residues: CASSLGGGATDTQYF. The chain uses TRBV11-2 and TRBJ2-3; D possibly corresponds to TRBD2 (6 bases). This CDR3 has 15 residues. V lost 1 base and J lost 2, with 10 bases in between. CDR1 SGHAT and CDR2 FQNNGV come from the germline V gene.

A few counts support this clone. The rearrangement joins TRBV20-1 to TRBJ1-2, with a weak D call TRBD1 (6 bases). Trimming pared 3 bases from V and 5 bases from J, leaving 19 bases between. Germline V gene data show CDR1 as DFQATT and CDR2 as SNEGSKA (reference sequence). CDR3 length: 15 amino acids. CDR3: CSASASGVQGYGYTF. DNA of the CDR3: TGCAGTGCTAGTGCCTCAGGGGTCCAAGGATATGGCTACACCTTC.

This clone appeared once. The CDR3 DNA sequence: TGTGCCAGCAGCTCAGGGATATACAATGAGCAGTTCTTC. This codes for CASSSGIYNEQFF. This rearrangement joins TRBV5-4 to TRBJ2-1; perhaps TRBD1 as D (5 bases). The CDR3 length is 13 residues. The V and J ends lost 3 bases and 4 bases respectively, with 8 bases between them. Germline V lookup: CDR1 SGHNT, CDR2 YYREEE (reference sequence).

By frequency in the sample, this clone is medium-sized (0.01 to 0.1%). This chain uses TRBV6-5 with TRBJ1-2; 8 bases fit TRBD1. The CDR3 is 13 amino acids. The J segment lost 8 bases and the V segment lost 6 bases, leaving 8 bases of the junction unmatched. Germline values: CDR1 MNHEY, CDR2 SVGAGI. CDR3 region: CASRTGEAGGYTF. CDR3 sequence (DNA): TGTGCCAGCAGGACAGGGGAGGCAGGGGGCTACACCTTC.

The chain uses TRBV4-1 and TRBJ2-1; 8 bases align to TRBD2. The CDR3 runs 16 residues. V lost 5 bases to trimming and J lost 8 bases; unmatched junction nucleotides: 14. The germline V gene has CDR1 MGHRA and CDR2 YSYEKL. CDR3 protein: CASSTSRGARIDEQFF. The DNA for the CDR3 is TGCGCCAGCAGCACGTCGCGGGGGGCGAGGATCGATGAGCAGTTCTTC.

The V call is TRBV7-2, the J call TRBJ2-3, with 8 bases that match TRBD2. The CDR3 extends over 15 amino acids. Germline V gene lookup returns CDR1 SGHTA and CDR2 FQGNSA. V shed 3 bases, J shed 4 bases, and the junction held 6 bases outside the gene matches. The CDR3, as DNA: TGTGCCAGCAGCTTTACGGGGGGGAACGCAGATACGCAGTATTTT. The encoded protein is CASSFTGGNADTQYF.

The chain is built from TRBV11-3 and TRBJ2-1; 7 positions agree with TRBD2. The CDR3 runs to 13 residues. V gave up 0 bases and J gave up 9 bases; unmatched junction bases: 2. Germline-derived CDR1 and CDR2 are SGHNT and YENEEA. The CDR3 protein is CASSLDGTTEQFF. CDR3 nucleotides: TGTGCCAGCAGCTTAGATGGGACTACTGAGCAGTTCTTC.

The CDR3 DNA is TGCGCCAGCCACAACGAGGGGACTAGCAGAGAGACCCAGTACTTC. It codes for CASHNEGTSRETQYF. This chain connects TRBV10-1 to TRBJ2-5; 9 nucleotides line up with TRBD2. Per the germline V gene, CDR1 is WNHNN and CDR2 is SYGVQD (reference sequence). This CDR3 has 15 residues. The trim removed 8 bases at V and 4 bases at J, leaving 11 bases unmatched.

The rearrangement links TRBV6-1 to TRBJ1-5; 8 bases match TRBD1. The V and J ends lost 4 bases and 2 bases, in that order; junction bases with no gene match: 7. The CDR3 runs 16 residues. Germline values: CDR1 MNHNS, CDR2 SASEGT. CDR3 residues: CASSVELGQGNQPQHF. The DNA for the CDR3 is TGTGCCAGCAGTGTCGAACTGGGACAGGGCAATCAGCCCCAGCATTTT.

V usage is TRBV25-1 and J usage is TRBJ2-7; weak D call: TRBD2 (6 bases). CDR1 MGHDK and CDR2 SYGVNS come from the germline V gene. Trimming stripped 1 base from V and 6 bases from J, with 10 bases between. This CDR3 region has 13 residues. The CDR3 loop is CASSEWGEGEQYF. Here the CDR3 DNA reads TGTGCCAGCAGTGAATGGGGGGAAGGCGAGCAGTACTTC.

The V and J genes are TRBV5-1 and TRBJ2-5; 8 nucleotides align to TRBD2. Germline V gene sequence: CDR1 SGHRS, CDR2 YFSETQ. V shed 4 bases, J shed 5 bases, and the junction held 7 bases outside the gene matches. This CDR3 contains 14 residues. The CDR3 protein is CASSPGGGQETQYF. CDR3 bases: TGCGCCAGCAGCCCGGGAGGGGGGCAGGAGACCCAGTACTTC.

The chain combines TRBV6-5 with TRBJ2-4, with 16 bases identical to TRBD2. Germline V gives CDR1 MNHEY, CDR2 SVGAGI. The J segment lost 13 bases and the V segment lost 6 bases, leaving 6 bases of the junction unmatched. The CDR3 consists of 14 residues. In DNA form, the CDR3 reads TGTGCCAGCAGCTTGGGACTAGCGGGGGGGCCCCAGTACTTC. As protein: CASSLGLAGGPQYF.

This clone was counted between two and nine times. The chain carries TRBV7-2 and TRBJ1-3; TRBD1 is a possible D gene (5 bases). The CDR3 is 16 amino acids. Trimming left V 5 bases short and J 0 bases short, with 14 bases between. Germline V CDR1 and CDR2: SGHTA, FQGNSA. CDR3 coding DNA: TGTGCCAGCAGCAACCGACAGCCGAACTCTGGAAACACCATATATTTT. Protein: CASSNRQPNSGNTIYF.

The rearrangement uses TRBV4-3 and TRBJ2-1, with 8 bases lining up with TRBD1. The V and J ends lost 0 bases and 8 bases, in that order; junction bases with no gene match: 9. Germline-derived CDR1 and CDR2 are LGHNA and YSLEER. The CDR3 totals 16 residues. In DNA form, the CDR3 reads TGCGCCAGCAGCCAAGAGTTCAGGGGGCGCCAGGATGAGCAGTTCTTC. This translates into CASSQEFRGRQDEQFF.

This clone has more than one count but fewer than ten. The chain has TRBV19 and TRBJ2-1; 11 bases match TRBD2. The CDR3 extends over 15 amino acids. Germline V CDR1 and CDR2: LNHDA, SQIVND (reference sequence). V was pared by 2 bases and J by 9 bases, with 6 bases of the junction left unmatched. The CDR3 sequence is CASSIKLAGVPEQFF. CDR3 DNA sequence: TGTGCCAGTAGTATAAAACTAGCGGGGGTGCCTGAGCAGTTCTTC.

This clone was seen more than once but under ten times. V gene TRBV6-5 combines with J gene TRBJ1-3; 10 positions match TRBD1. The V gene end was trimmed by 7 bases and the J gene end by 7 bases; junction bases not matched to a gene: 4. Germline loops: CDR1 MNHEY, CDR2 SVGAGI. The CDR3 runs 13 residues. In DNA, the CDR3 is TGTGCCAGCATGCTGACAGGGGGCAACACCATATATTTT. This codes for CASMLTGGNTIYF.

V gene TRBV12-3 or TRBV12-4 combines with J gene TRBJ1-2, with 10 bases aligning to TRBD1. CDR3 size: 13 residues. With 6 bases clipped from V and 7 bases from J, the junction kept 5 bases outside the gene matches. CDR3 nucleotides: TGTGCCAGCAGGAGGGACAGGGGTAGTGGCTACACCTTC. Protein sequence: CASRRDRGSGYTF.

The rearrangement uses TRBV6-5 and TRBJ2-3; D might be TRBD2 (5 bases). Germline CDR1 MNHEY, CDR2 SVGAGI. The ends were cut back, 2 bases at V and 6 bases at J, with 12 bases in the middle. The CDR3 consists of 14 residues. CDR3 DNA: TGTGCCAGCAGTTACGGCCAGGTAGCGGATACGCAGTATTTT. Protein: CASSYGQVADTQYF.

The chain employs TRBV4-1 and TRBJ1-2; D not certain. The length of the CDR3 is 16 residues. Germline CDR1 MGHRA, CDR2 YSYEKL. V lost 1 base and J lost 3, with 15 bases in between. CDR3 DNA: TGCGCCAGCAGCCAAGGCCGGGCAAGCGGGGACTATGGCTACACCTTC. It encodes CASSQGRASGDYGYTF.

This clone came up a few times. Other nucleotide sequences in the sample specify the same CDR3. The V call is TRBV9, the J call TRBJ1-2; D gene ambiguous. Germline V lookup: CDR1 SGDLS, CDR2 YYNGEE. The CDR3 has 13 amino acids. Trimming pared 0 bases from V and 2 bases from J, leaving 5 bases between. The chain's CDR3 is CASSVAGNYGYTF. CDR3 DNA: TGTGCCAGCAGCGTAGCCGGGAACTATGGCTACACCTTC. Complete variable domain (other parts from reference TRBV9 and TRBJ1-2): DSGVTQTPKHLITATGQRVTLRCSPRSGDLSVYWYQQSLDQGLQFLIQYYNGEERAKGNILERFSAQQFPDLHSELNLSSLELGDSALYFCASSVAGNYGYTFGSGTRLTVV.